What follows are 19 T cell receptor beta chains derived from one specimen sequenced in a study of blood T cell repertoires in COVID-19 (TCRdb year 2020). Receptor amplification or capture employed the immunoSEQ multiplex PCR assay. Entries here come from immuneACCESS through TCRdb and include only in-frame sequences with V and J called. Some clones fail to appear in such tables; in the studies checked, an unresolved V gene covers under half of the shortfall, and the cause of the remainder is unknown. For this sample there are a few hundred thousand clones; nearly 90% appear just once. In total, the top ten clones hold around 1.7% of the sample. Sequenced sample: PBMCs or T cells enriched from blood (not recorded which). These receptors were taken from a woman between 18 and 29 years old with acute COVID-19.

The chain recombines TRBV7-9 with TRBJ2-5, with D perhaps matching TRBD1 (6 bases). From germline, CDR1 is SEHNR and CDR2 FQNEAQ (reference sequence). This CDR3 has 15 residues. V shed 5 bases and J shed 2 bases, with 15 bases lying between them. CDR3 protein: CASSLGHTGQETQYF. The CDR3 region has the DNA TGTGCCAGCAGCCTGGGACATACAGGGCAAGAGACCCAGTACTTC.

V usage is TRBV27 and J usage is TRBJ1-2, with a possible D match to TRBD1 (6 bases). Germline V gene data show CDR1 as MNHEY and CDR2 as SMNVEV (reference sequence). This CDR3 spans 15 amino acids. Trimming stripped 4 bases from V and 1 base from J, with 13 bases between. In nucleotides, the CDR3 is TGTGCCAGCAGTTCCAAGGGGGGGAGTAACTATGGCTACACCTTC. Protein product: CASSSKGGSNYGYTF.

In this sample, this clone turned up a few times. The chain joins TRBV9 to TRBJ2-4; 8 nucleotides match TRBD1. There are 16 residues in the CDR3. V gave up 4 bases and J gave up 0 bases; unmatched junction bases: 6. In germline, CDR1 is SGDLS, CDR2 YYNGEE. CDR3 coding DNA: TGTGCCAGCAGCACCGGACAGGGACTAGCCAAAAACATTCAGTACTTC. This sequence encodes CASSTGQGLAKNIQYF.

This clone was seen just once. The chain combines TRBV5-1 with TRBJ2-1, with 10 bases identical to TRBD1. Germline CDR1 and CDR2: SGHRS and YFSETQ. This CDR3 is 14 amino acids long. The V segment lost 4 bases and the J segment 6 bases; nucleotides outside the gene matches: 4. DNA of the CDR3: TGCGCCAGCAGCCCCGGGACAGGGGTCAATGAGCAGTTCTTC. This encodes CASSPGTGVNEQFF.

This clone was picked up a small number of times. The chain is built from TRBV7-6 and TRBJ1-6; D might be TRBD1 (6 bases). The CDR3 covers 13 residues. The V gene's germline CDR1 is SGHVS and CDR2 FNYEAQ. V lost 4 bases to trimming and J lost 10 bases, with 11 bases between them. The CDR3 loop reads CASSSNRDSPLHF. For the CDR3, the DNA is TGTGCCAGCAGCTCCAACAGGGACTCACCCCTCCACTTT.

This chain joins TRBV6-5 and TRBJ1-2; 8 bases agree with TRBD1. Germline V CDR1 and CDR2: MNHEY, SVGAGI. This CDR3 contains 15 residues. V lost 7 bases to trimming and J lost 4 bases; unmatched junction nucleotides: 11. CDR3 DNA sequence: TGTGCCAGCACCCCTGCGGGACAGGTGGCCTATGGCTACACCTTC. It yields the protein CASTPAGQVAYGYTF.

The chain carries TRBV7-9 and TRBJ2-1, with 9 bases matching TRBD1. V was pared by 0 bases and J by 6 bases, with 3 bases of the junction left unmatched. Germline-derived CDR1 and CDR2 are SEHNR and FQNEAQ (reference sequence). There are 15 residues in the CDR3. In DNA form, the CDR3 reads TGTGCCAGCAGCTTAGCGGGACAGGGCCCCAATGAGCAGTTCTTC. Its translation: CASSLAGQGPNEQFF.

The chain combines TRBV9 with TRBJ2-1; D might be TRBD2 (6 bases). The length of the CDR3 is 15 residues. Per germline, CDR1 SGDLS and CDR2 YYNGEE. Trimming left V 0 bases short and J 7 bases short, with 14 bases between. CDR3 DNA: TGTGCCAGCAGCGTAGTCTCTTTGGAGGGGAATGAGCAGTTCTTC. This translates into CASSVVSLEGNEQFF. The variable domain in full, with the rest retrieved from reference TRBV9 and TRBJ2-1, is DSGVTQTPKHLITATGQRVTLRCSPRSGDLSVYWYQQSLDQGLQFLIQYYNGEERAKGNILERFSAQQFPDLHSELNLSSLELGDSALYFCASSVVSLEGNEQFFGPGTRLTVL.

DNA for the CDR3: TGTGCCAGCTCACAAGGCCAGGGTATAGTCAGTCAGCCCCAGCATTTT. It translates to CASSQGQGIVSQPQHF. The chain has TRBV18 and TRBJ1-5, with D possibly being TRBD1 (5 bases). Germline assignment: CDR1 KGHSH and CDR2 LQKENI. V dropped 4 bases and J dropped 6 bases, with 19 bases sitting between them. CDR3 length equals 16 residues.

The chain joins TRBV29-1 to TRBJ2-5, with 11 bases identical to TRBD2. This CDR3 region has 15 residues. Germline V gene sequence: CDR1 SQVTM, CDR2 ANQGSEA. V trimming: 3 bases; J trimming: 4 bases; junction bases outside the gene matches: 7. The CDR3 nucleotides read TGCAGCGTTGACGGTCTAGCGGGAGGTTTAGAGACCCAGTACTTC. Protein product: CSVDGLAGGLETQYF.

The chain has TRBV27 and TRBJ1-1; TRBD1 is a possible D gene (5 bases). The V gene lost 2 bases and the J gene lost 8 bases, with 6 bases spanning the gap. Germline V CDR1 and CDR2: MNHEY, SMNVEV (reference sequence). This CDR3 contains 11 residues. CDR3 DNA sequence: TGTGCCAGCAGTTTACGGGGGGAAGCTTTCTTT. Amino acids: CASSLRGEAFF.

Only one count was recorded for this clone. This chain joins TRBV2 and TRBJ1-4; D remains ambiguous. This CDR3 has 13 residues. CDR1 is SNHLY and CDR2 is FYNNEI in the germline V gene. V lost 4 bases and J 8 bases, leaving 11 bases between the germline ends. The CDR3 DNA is TGTGCCAGCAGTGCTCTCGGGGTCGAAAAACTGTTTTTT. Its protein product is CASSALGVEKLFF.

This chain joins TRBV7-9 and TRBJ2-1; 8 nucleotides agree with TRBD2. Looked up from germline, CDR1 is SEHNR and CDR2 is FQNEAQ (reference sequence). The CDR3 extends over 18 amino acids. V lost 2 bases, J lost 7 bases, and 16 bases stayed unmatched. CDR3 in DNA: TGTGCCAGCAGCTTATTGAGTTCGTTGCCGGGGGGGCTGAATGAGCAGTTCTTC. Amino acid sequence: CASSLLSSLPGGLNEQFF.

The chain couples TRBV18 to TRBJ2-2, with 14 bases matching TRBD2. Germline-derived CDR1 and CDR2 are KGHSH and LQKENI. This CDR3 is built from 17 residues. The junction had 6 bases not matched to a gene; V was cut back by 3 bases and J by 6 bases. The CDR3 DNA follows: TGTGCCAGCTCACCGGGACTAGCGGGAGTGGTTGCCGGGGAGCTGTTTTTT. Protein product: CASSPGLAGVVAGELFF.

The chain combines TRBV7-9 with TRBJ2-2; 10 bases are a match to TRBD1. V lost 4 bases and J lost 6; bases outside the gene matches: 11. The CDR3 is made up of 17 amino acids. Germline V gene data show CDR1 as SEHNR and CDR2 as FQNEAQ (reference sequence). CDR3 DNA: TGTGCCAGCAGCTGGAGGGACAGGGGCCTGAAGTCCGGGGAGCTGTTTTTT. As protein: CASSWRDRGLKSGELFF. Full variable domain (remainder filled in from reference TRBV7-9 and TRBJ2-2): DTGVSQNPRHKITKRGQNVTFRCDPISEHNRLYWYRQTLGQGPEFLTYFQNEAQLEKSRLLSDRFSAERPKGSFSTLEIQRTEQGDSAMYLCASSWRDRGLKSGELFFGEGSRLTVL.

The CDR3 reads CASSPRGQFHNEQFF. DNA for the CDR3: TGTGCCAGCAGCCCGAGGGGGCAGTTTCACAATGAGCAGTTCTTC. The chain employs TRBV13 and TRBJ2-1; 7 nucleotides align to TRBD1. The CDR3 is made up of 15 amino acids. Trimming cost V 5 bases and J 5 bases; bases outside gene matches: 9. The germline V gene has CDR1 PRHDT and CDR2 FYEKMQ (reference sequence).

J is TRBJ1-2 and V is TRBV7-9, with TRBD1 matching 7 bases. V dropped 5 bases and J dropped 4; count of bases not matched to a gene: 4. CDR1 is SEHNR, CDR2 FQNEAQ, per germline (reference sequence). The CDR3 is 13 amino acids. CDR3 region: CASSTQGGYGYTF. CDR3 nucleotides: TGTGCCAGCAGCACTCAGGGGGGCTATGGCTACACCTTC.

CDR3 DNA sequence: TGTGCCAGCACGTTAAATTGGGGCAGACCCGCCGAGCAGTACTTC. Its protein product is CASTLNWGRPAEQYF. J is TRBJ2-7 and V is TRBV6-5, with D maybe TRBD1 (5 bases). The germline V and J ends were trimmed by 7 bases and 6 bases, with 22 bases remaining between them. This CDR3 is built from 15 residues. CDR1 and CDR2 (germline): MNHEY, SVGAGI.

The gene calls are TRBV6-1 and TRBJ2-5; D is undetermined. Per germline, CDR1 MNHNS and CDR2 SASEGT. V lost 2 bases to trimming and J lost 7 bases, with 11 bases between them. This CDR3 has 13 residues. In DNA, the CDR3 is TGTGCCAGCAGTGAACTAACCCCGCGGACCCAGTACTTC. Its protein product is CASSELTPRTQYF.